These 2 T cell receptor beta chains came from one sample sequenced in a study of blood T cell repertoires in COVID-19. Assay used: immunoSEQ multiplex PCR; TCRdb lists only in-frame clones, some missing. The sample lists fewer than 250,000 clones; around 83% were seen once. The sequencing input was PBMCs or T cells enriched from blood (not recorded which). These receptor sequences come from a middle-aged woman who had recovered from COVID-19.

The rearrangement uses TRBV30 and TRBJ2-2; 7 positions match TRBD1. V shed 2 bases and J 6 bases; nucleotides not matched to a gene: 6. The CDR3 has 14 amino acids. Germline V gene lookup returns CDR1 GTSNPN and CDR2 SVGIG (reference sequence). CDR3 DNA: TGTGCCTGGAGTCTCAGGGGGATCGCCGGGGAGCTGTTTTTT. This codes for CAWSLRGIAGELFF.

This clone was seen just once. The same CDR3 arises from other DNA sequences in this sample as well. The V call is TRBV9, the J call TRBJ2-1; possible D gene TRBD2, 5 bases. V lost 0 bases, J lost 3 bases, and 7 bases lay in between. The CDR3 loop spans 14 amino acids. Germline assignment: CDR1 SGDLS and CDR2 YYNGEE. The CDR3 region has the DNA TGTGCCAGCAGCGTAGACGGAGGCTACAATGAGCAGTTCTTC. Its protein is CASSVDGGYNEQFF.